These 8 T cell receptor beta chains were sequenced from one sample in a study of blood T cell repertoires in COVID-19. Using immunoSEQ multiplex PCR, the repertoire was profiled, and TCRdb retains in-frame clones only, with some absent. The sample has about 370,000 clones, roughly 86% seen once. Sample: peripheral blood. The receptor source for this set is a woman aged 25 to 39 with COVID-19, enrolled during active disease.

This clone was seen a few times. The chain joins TRBV2 to TRBJ2-2, with 7 nucleotides matching TRBD2. The CDR3 is made up of 14 amino acids. The germline V gene has CDR1 SNHLY and CDR2 FYNNEI. The junction had 5 bases not matched to a gene; V was cut back by 7 bases and J by 3 bases. For the CDR3, the DNA is TGTGCCAGCAACCTAGCGGTAGACACCGGGGAGCTGTTTTTT. This codes for CASNLAVDTGELFF.

This sequence joins TRBV2 and TRBJ1-1, with D unclear. CDR3 length: 13 residues. V shed 6 bases and J shed 4 bases, with 12 bases lying between them. Germline CDR1 is SNHLY and CDR2 is FYNNEI. The CDR3 bases are TGTGCCAGCAGCCGGAGTTCCGCCACTGAAGCTTTCTTT. As protein: CASSRSSATEAFF. The full variable domain, completed using reference TRBV2 and TRBJ1-1, is EPEVTQTPSHQVTQMGQEVILRCVPISNHLYFYWYRQILGQKVEFLVSFYNNEISEKSEIFDDQFSVERPDGSNFTLKIRSTKLEDSAMYFCASSRSSATEAFFGQGTRLTVV.

The chain has TRBV19 and TRBJ2-1; 8 nucleotides line up with TRBD2. After removal of 11 bases from V and 1 base from J, the junction contained 7 bases not matched to a gene. Looked up from germline, CDR1 is LNHDA and CDR2 is SQIVND (reference sequence). The CDR3 is 14 amino acids. In DNA form, the CDR3 reads TGTGCCGGGGGGACGGGAGGGTCCTACAATGAGCAGTTCTTC. Its translation is CAGGTGGSYNEQFF.

This chain uses TRBV15 with TRBJ2-1; TRBD2 matches 8 bases. Germline CDR1 and CDR2: LNHNV and YYDKDF (reference sequence). The trim removed 4 bases at V and 7 bases at J, leaving 15 bases unmatched. This CDR3 contains 17 residues. The CDR3 bases are TGTGCCACCAGCACCGCTACGGGAGGGAGGAGAGGGAATGAGCAGTTCTTC. Protein sequence: CATSTATGGRRGNEQFF.

The gene calls are TRBV2 and TRBJ1-6; D perhaps matches TRBD1 (6 bases). This CDR3 is built from 14 residues. Germline CDR1 and CDR2: SNHLY and FYNNEI. Trimming cost V 5 bases and J 6 bases, with 11 bases left between them. The CDR3 spells CASSRDIVNSPLHF. The CDR3 coding sequence is TGTGCCAGCAGTCGGGACATTGTTAATTCACCCCTCCACTTT.

The genes are TRBV6-2 or TRBV6-3 and TRBJ2-1; a weak D match, TRBD2 (6 bases). From germline, CDR1 is MNHEY and CDR2 SVGEGT. V lost 4 bases and J lost 0, with 13 bases in between. The CDR3 consists of 16 residues. The CDR3 DNA reads as TGTGCCAGCAGTTTGTGGGACTCTAGCTCCTACAATGAGCAGTTCTTC. Its translation: CASSLWDSSSYNEQFF.

J is TRBJ1-3 and V is TRBV5-1, with D possibly being TRBD1 (6 bases). CDR1 is SGHRS, CDR2 YFSETQ, per germline. CDR3 length: 13 amino acids. V dropped 5 bases and J dropped 11 bases, with 17 bases sitting between them. CDR3 residues: CASRTDRSSAIYF. The CDR3 coding sequence is TGCGCCAGCAGAACCGACAGGAGCAGCGCCATATATTTT.

The rearrangement uses TRBV5-1 and TRBJ2-2; 10 nucleotides align to TRBD2. The CDR3 length is 16 residues. The V gene's germline CDR1 is SGHRS and CDR2 YFSETQ. V trimming: 7 bases; J trimming: 10 bases; junction bases outside the gene matches: 16. The CDR3, as DNA: TGCGCCAGCTACGAACCTATAGCGGGAGGTCCCGCGGAGCTGTTTTTT. Its protein is CASYEPIAGGPAELFF.